This is a list of T cell receptor beta chains from one sample in a study of blood T cell repertoires in COVID-19. TCRdb's table, derived via immunoSEQ multiplex PCR, lists solely in-frame clones and lacks some. The sample records 110,000 or so clones, over 75% being singletons. Sample: peripheral blood. The receptors originated from a man over 45 with acute or convalescent COVID-19. Each CDR3 is given with its conserved first and last residue. The order of the fields is clone size, D gene, J gene, V gene, CDR3 protein, CDR3 DNA. D genes are given only for firm matches. Clone size appears in some rows only: once, few, many, or a class for an expanded clone.

NA | NA | TRBJ1-1 | TRBV5-1 | CASSFAGEHTEAFF | TGCGCCAGCAGCTTTGCAGGGGAGCACACTGAAGCTTTCTTT
NA | NA | TRBJ2-2 | TRBV6-1 | CASSEVDSPGELFF | TGTGCCAGCAGTGAAGTAGACAGCCCCGGGGAGCTGTTTTTT
NA | TRBD1 | TRBJ1-5 | TRBV11-2 | CASSSGQGGQPQHF | TGTGCCAGCAGCTCGGGACAGGGAGGTCAGCCCCAGCATTTT
NA | NA | TRBJ1-5 | TRBV5-1 | CASSSLSTGNQPQHF | TGCGCCAGCAGCTCATTAAGTACAGGGAATCAGCCCCAGCATTTT
NA | TRBD1 | TRBJ2-3 | TRBV27 | CASRTGALSTDTQYF | TGTGCCAGCAGAACAGGGGCATTGAGCACAGATACGCAGTATTTT
NA | NA | TRBJ1-3 | TRBV7-6 | CASSLRNEGASGNTIYF | TGTGCCAGCAGCTTACGTAACGAAGGGGCCTCTGGAAACACCATATATTTT
NA | TRBD1 | TRBJ1-3 | TRBV27 | CASSSAGTGRNTIYF | TGTGCCAGCAGTTCGGCCGGGACAGGGAGAAACACCATATATTTT
NA | TRBD1 | TRBJ1-1 | TRBV2 | CASRTGRDTEAFF | TGTGCCAGCAGGACAGGGCGGGACACTGAAGCTTTCTTT
NA | NA | TRBJ1-5 | TRBV6-1 | CASSARSGNSNQPQHF | TGTGCCAGCAGTGCGAGATCAGGTAATAGCAATCAGCCCCAGCATTTT
NA | NA | TRBJ1-2 | TRBV6-5 | CASRTRGQNYGYTF | TGTGCCAGCAGAACAAGGGGTCAGAACTATGGCTACACCTTC
NA | TRBD1 | TRBJ1-6 | TRBV27 | CASSRDRGNSPLHF | TGTGCCAGCAGCCGAGACAGGGGTAATTCACCCCTCCACTTT
NA | TRBD2 | TRBJ2-3 | TRBV10-3 | CAISALLAGRADTQYF | TGTGCCATCAGTGCCCTACTAGCGGGGAGGGCAGATACGCAGTATTTT
NA | NA | TRBJ2-7 | TRBV6-6 | CASSDRFPEQYF | TGTGCCAGCAGTGACAGGTTCCCCGAGCAGTACTTC
NA | NA | TRBJ2-5 | TRBV11-2 | CASSLDVNNWYQETQYF | TGTGCCAGCAGCTTAGATGTGAACAATTGGTACCAAGAGACCCAGTACTTC
NA | TRBD2 | TRBJ2-3 | TRBV4-1 | CASRVVPAGGRSSTDTQYF | TGCGCCAGCAGGGTCGTCCCAGCGGGGGGGCGGTCTAGCACAGATACGCAGTATTTT
NA | NA | TRBJ1-1 | TRBV3-1/TRBV3-2 | CASSQNRQMNTEAFF | TGTGCCAGCAGCCAGAACCGACAGATGAACACTGAAGCTTTCTTT
NA | NA | TRBJ1-1 | TRBV5-4 | CASSRRTGMNTEAFF | TGTGCCAGCAGCCGGAGGACGGGAATGAACACTGAAGCTTTCTTT
NA | TRBD1 | TRBJ1-2 | TRBV19 | CASSGTGTGGEGNYGYTF | TGTGCCAGTAGTGGTACCGGGACAGGGGGCGAGGGGAACTATGGCTACACCTTC
NA | NA | TRBJ1-2 | TRBV27 | CASSWGQGPSLYGYTF | TGTGCCAGCAGTTGGGGCCAGGGTCCATCTCTCTATGGCTACACCTTC
NA | NA | TRBJ1-2 | TRBV29-1 | CSASDRAIYGYTF | TGCAGCGCCTCGGACAGAGCGATCTATGGCTACACCTTC
NA | NA | TRBJ2-5 | TRBV28 | CASSPPPGRGVGTQYF | TGTGCCAGCAGTCCACCGCCGGGCAGGGGAGTTGGGACCCAGTACTTC
NA | TRBD1 | TRBJ2-3 | TRBV30 | CAWSVDRGDTDTQYF | TGTGCCTGGAGTGTAGACAGGGGTGATACAGATACGCAGTATTTT
NA | TRBD1 | TRBJ1-2 | TRBV10-3 | CAINSQGANYGYTF | TGTGCCATCAACTCTCAGGGGGCGAACTATGGCTACACCTTC
NA | TRBD1 | TRBJ1-2 | TRBV11-2 | CASSLGRTGRNYGYTF | TGTGCCAGCAGCTTAGGAAGGACAGGGCGAAACTATGGCTACACCTTC
many | NA | TRBJ1-4 | TRBV4-1 | CASSPGATNEKLFF | TGCGCCAGCAGCCCGGGTGCAACTAATGAAAAACTGTTTTTT
NA | NA | TRBJ1-1 | TRBV9 | CASSVDGRSNTEAFF | TGTGCCAGCAGCGTAGATGGGCGTTCGAACACTGAAGCTTTCTTT
NA | TRBD1 | TRBJ2-3 | TRBV6-6 | CASSPQGAQGDTQYF | TGTGCCAGCAGCCCACAGGGGGCTCAGGGAGATACGCAGTATTTT
NA | NA | TRBJ2-6 | TRBV19 | CASSLSGTGANVLTF | TGTGCCAGTAGTCTCTCAGGGACTGGGGCCAACGTCCTGACTTTC
NA | NA | TRBJ1-2 | TRBV27 | CASSTGSGVDYGYTF | TGTGCCAGCAGTACAGGGAGTGGGGTGGACTATGGCTACACCTTC
NA | NA | TRBJ2-3 | TRBV5-1 | CASSLAGIASMSDTQYF | TGCGCCAGCAGCTTGGCCGGGATAGCTTCAATGTCAGATACGCAGTATTTT
NA | TRBD1 | TRBJ1-5 | TRBV27 | CASSTQGQPQHF | TGTGCCAGCAGTACACAGGGGCAGCCCCAGCATTTT
NA | TRBD1 | TRBJ1-1 | TRBV19 | CATLPRQGLGTEAFF | TGTGCCACCCTACCCCGACAGGGCCTTGGCACTGAAGCTTTCTTT